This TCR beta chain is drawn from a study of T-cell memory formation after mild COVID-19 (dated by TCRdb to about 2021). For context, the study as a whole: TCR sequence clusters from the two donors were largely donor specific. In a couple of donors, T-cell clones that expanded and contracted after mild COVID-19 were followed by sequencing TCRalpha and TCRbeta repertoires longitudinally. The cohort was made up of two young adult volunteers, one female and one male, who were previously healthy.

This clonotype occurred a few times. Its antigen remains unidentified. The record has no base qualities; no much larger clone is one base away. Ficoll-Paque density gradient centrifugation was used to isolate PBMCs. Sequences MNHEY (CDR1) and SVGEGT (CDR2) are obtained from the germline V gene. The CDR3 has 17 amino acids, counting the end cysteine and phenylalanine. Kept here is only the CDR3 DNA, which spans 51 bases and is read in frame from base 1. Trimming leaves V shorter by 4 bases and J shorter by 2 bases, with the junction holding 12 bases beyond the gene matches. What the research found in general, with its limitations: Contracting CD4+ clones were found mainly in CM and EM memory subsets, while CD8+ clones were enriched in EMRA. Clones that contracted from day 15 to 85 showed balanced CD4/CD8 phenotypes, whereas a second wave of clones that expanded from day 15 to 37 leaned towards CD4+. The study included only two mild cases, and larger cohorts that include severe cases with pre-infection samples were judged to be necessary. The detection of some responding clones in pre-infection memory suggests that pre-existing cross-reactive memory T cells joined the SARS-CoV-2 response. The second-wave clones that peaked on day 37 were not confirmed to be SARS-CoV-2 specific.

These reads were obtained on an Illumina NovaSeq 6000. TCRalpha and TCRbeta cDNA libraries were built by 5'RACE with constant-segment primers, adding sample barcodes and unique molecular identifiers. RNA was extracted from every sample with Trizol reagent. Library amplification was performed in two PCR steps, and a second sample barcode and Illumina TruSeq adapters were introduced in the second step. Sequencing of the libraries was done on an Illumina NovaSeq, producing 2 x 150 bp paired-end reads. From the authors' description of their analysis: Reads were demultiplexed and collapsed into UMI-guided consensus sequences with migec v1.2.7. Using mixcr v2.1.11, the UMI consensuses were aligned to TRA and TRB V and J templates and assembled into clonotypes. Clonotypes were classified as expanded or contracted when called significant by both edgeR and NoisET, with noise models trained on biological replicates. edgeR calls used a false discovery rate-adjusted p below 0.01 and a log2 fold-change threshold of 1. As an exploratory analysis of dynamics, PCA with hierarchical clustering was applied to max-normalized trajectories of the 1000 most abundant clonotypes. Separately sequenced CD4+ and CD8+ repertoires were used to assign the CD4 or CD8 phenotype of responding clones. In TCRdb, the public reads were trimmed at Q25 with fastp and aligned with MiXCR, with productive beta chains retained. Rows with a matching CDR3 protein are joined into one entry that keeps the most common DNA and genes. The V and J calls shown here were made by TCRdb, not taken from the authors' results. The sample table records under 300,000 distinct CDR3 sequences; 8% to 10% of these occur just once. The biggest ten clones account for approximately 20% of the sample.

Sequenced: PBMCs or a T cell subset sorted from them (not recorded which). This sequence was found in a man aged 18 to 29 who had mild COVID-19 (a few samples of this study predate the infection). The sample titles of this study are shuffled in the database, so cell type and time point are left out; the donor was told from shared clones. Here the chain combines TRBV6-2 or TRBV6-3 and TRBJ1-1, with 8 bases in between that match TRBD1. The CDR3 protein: CASSFIQGASENTEAFF. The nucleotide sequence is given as TGTGCCAGCAGTTTCATCCAGGGGGCCTCCGAAAACACTGAAGCTTTCTTT.